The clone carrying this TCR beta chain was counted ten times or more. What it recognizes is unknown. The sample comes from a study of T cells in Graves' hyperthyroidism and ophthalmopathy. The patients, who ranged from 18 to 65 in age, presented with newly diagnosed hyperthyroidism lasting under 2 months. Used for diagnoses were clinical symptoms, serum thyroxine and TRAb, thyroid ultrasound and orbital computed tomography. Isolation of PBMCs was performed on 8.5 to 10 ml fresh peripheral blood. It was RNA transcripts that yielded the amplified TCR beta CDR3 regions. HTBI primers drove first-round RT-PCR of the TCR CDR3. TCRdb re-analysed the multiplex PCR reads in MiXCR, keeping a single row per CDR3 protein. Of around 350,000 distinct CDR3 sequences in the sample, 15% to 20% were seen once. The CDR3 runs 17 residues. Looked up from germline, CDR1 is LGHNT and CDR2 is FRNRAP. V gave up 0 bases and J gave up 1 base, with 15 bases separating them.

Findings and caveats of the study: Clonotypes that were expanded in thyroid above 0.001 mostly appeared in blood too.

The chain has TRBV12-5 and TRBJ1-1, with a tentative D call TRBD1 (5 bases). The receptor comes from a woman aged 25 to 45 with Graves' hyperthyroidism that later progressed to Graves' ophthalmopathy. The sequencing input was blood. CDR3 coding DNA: TGTGCTAGTGGTTTGGTGTGGGGGGGGGTGACGAACACTGAAGCTTTCTTT. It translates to CASGLVWGGVTNTEAFF.